A selection of T cell receptor beta chains follows, all from one sample in a study of OX40 agonist ivuxolimab in advanced cancers. Profiling relied on immunoSEQ multiplex PCR, and the TCRdb table lists in-frame clones only, not all of them. The data show 74,000 or so clones, about 85% seen once. The sample here was CD4+ or CD8+ T cells sorted from blood, taken in a trial of the OX40 agonist ivuxolimab. These receptors all come from an adult with an advanced solid tumor such as melanoma, head and neck, liver or kidney cancer. CDR3s include the opening cysteine and the closing phenylalanine or tryptophan. Each record gives: J gene, clone size, V gene, D gene, CDR3 DNA, CDR3 protein. D genes are given only for firm matches. For some rows the clone size is stated as once, few or many, or as a class when expanded; others skip it.

j_call: TRBJ2-5
clone_size: many
v_call: TRBV13
d_call: TRBD2
cdr3_nt: TGTGCCAGCAGCCCACCTAGCGGGAGGCAAGAGACCCAGTACTTC
cdr3_aa: CASSPPSGRQETQYF

j_call: TRBJ2-7
clone_size: .
v_call: TRBV5-1
d_call: .
cdr3_nt: TGCGCCAGCCGGAGCTCCTACGAGCAGTACTTC
cdr3_aa: CASRSSYEQYF

j_call: TRBJ1-1
clone_size: .
v_call: TRBV29-1
d_call: .
cdr3_nt: TGCAGCGTTGTGGGACAATACATGAACACTGAAGCTTTCTTT
cdr3_aa: CSVVGQYMNTEAFF

j_call: TRBJ2-2
clone_size: .
v_call: TRBV19
d_call: .
cdr3_nt: TGTGCCAGTAACACTGCGAACACCGGGGAGCTGTTTTTT
cdr3_aa: CASNTANTGELFF

j_call: TRBJ2-3
clone_size: .
v_call: TRBV5-1
d_call: TRBD2
cdr3_nt: TGCGCCAGTCGAGAAGGACTAGCGGGCGCCACAGATACGCAGTATTTT
cdr3_aa: CASREGLAGATDTQYF

j_call: TRBJ2-5
clone_size: .
v_call: TRBV18
d_call: .
cdr3_nt: TGTGCCAGCTCACCAACACAGGGTGAAGAGACCCAGTACTTC
cdr3_aa: CASSPTQGEETQYF

j_call: TRBJ1-5
clone_size: .
v_call: TRBV19
d_call: .
cdr3_nt: TGTGCCAGTAGTACCAGACAAGATCAGCCCCAGCATTTT
cdr3_aa: CASSTRQDQPQHF

j_call: TRBJ2-7
clone_size: .
v_call: TRBV5-1
d_call: TRBD2
cdr3_nt: TGCGCCAGCAGCAAAGCGGGAGGCTCTAGCGAGCAGTACTTC
cdr3_aa: CASSKAGGSSEQYF

j_call: TRBJ2-7
clone_size: once
v_call: TRBV4-3
d_call: .
cdr3_nt: TGCGCCAGCAGCCAACATAGCCAGGGGAGCTACGAGCAGTACTTC
cdr3_aa: CASSQHSQGSYEQYF

j_call: TRBJ2-5
clone_size: .
v_call: TRBV7-2
d_call: TRBD2
cdr3_nt: TGTGCCAGCAGCCCCAAGCGGGGGGAGGGTCAGTACTTC
cdr3_aa: CASSPKRGEGQYF

j_call: TRBJ1-1
clone_size: .
v_call: TRBV7-9
d_call: .
cdr3_nt: TGTGCCAGCAGCTTGGGTCTGGGGCTGGGCACTGAAGCTTTCTTT
cdr3_aa: CASSLGLGLGTEAFF

j_call: TRBJ2-2
clone_size: .
v_call: TRBV6-4
d_call: TRBD2
cdr3_nt: TGTGCCAGCAGTGACTCCACTAGCGCGGCCGGGGAGCTGTTTTTT
cdr3_aa: CASSDSTSAAGELFF

j_call: TRBJ1-3
clone_size: once
v_call: TRBV30
d_call: .
cdr3_nt: TGTGCCTGCGGACGGAGCTCTGGAAACACCATATATTTT
cdr3_aa: CACGRSSGNTIYF

j_call: TRBJ1-1
clone_size: few
v_call: TRBV6-5
d_call: .
cdr3_nt: TGTGCCAGCAGTCCACGAGGAGGGTTGACTGAAGCTTTCTTT
cdr3_aa: CASSPRGGLTEAFF

j_call: TRBJ2-6
clone_size: .
v_call: TRBV19
d_call: TRBD2
cdr3_nt: TGTGCCACCCGTAGGCGGGTGATAGCGGGAGGAGCTGGGGCCAACGTCCTGACTTTC
cdr3_aa: CATRRRVIAGGAGANVLTF

j_call: TRBJ2-4
clone_size: .
v_call: TRBV27
d_call: .
cdr3_nt: TGTGCCAGCAGTCCTTCGGTGACAGCCTCCAAAAACATTCAGTACTTC
cdr3_aa: CASSPSVTASKNIQYF

j_call: TRBJ2-7
clone_size: .
v_call: TRBV5-1
d_call: .
cdr3_nt: TGCGCCAGCAGCCTGGGGTTTGACGAGCAGTACTTC
cdr3_aa: CASSLGFDEQYF

j_call: TRBJ1-1
clone_size: .
v_call: TRBV5-1
d_call: .
cdr3_nt: TGCGCCAGCAGCACCCAGGTCGACGGAGGTTCTGAAGCTTTCTTT
cdr3_aa: CASSTQVDGGSEAFF

j_call: TRBJ1-2
clone_size: once
v_call: TRBV5-4
d_call: TRBD1
cdr3_nt: TGTGCCAGCAGCTTGGCAGGGGGGGCTTATGGCTACACCTTC
cdr3_aa: CASSLAGGAYGYTF

j_call: TRBJ2-7
clone_size: .
v_call: TRBV6-5
d_call: .
cdr3_nt: TGTGCCAGCAGTTACTCATTTAACAGGGACGAGCAGTACTTC
cdr3_aa: CASSYSFNRDEQYF

j_call: TRBJ2-7
clone_size: .
v_call: TRBV6-6
d_call: TRBD2
cdr3_nt: TGTGCCAGCAGTGCGGGGGGGAACTTCGACTACGAGCAGTACTTC
cdr3_aa: CASSAGGNFDYEQYF

j_call: TRBJ2-3
clone_size: .
v_call: TRBV27
d_call: .
cdr3_nt: TGTGCCAGCAGTTCAGCACTTCCAGAGCACATAAATACGCAGTATTTT
cdr3_aa: CASSSALPEHINTQYF

j_call: TRBJ2-7
clone_size: .
v_call: TRBV9
d_call: .
cdr3_nt: TGTGCCAGCAGCCCCGACGGGGCGTCCGACGAGCAGTACTTC
cdr3_aa: CASSPDGASDEQYF

j_call: TRBJ2-1
clone_size: .
v_call: TRBV27
d_call: .
cdr3_nt: TGTGCCAGCAATACCCCTCCTAGCAATGAGCAGTTCTTC
cdr3_aa: CASNTPPSNEQFF

j_call: TRBJ1-1
clone_size: .
v_call: TRBV29-1
d_call: .
cdr3_nt: TGCAGCGTTCGGGTAGGGGGTACTGAAGCTTTCTTT
cdr3_aa: CSVRVGGTEAFF

j_call: TRBJ2-7
clone_size: .
v_call: TRBV27
d_call: TRBD1
cdr3_nt: TGTGCCAGCAGGACAACAGGGGACGAGCAGTACTTC
cdr3_aa: CASRTTGDEQYF

j_call: TRBJ2-7
clone_size: .
v_call: TRBV28
d_call: .
cdr3_nt: TGTGCCAGCAGTCCTGTCCAGCTTGACTACGAGCAGTACTTC
cdr3_aa: CASSPVQLDYEQYF

j_call: TRBJ1-2
clone_size: .
v_call: TRBV10-3
d_call: .
cdr3_nt: TGTGCCTCTAAACAGGGATTTAACTATGGCTACACCTTC
cdr3_aa: CASKQGFNYGYTF

j_call: TRBJ2-6
clone_size: few
v_call: TRBV5-1
d_call: .
cdr3_nt: TGCGCCAGCAGCTTGGGGTTTGGGGCCAACGTCCTGACTTTC
cdr3_aa: CASSLGFGANVLTF

j_call: TRBJ2-1
clone_size: .
v_call: TRBV5-4
d_call: .
cdr3_nt: TGTGCCAGCAGCTTGGTTGAGCGGACCTACAATGAGCAGTTCTTC
cdr3_aa: CASSLVERTYNEQFF

j_call: TRBJ1-5
clone_size: .
v_call: TRBV28
d_call: .
cdr3_nt: TGTGCCAGCAGTTTGTCTGGCCCCAGGAATCAGCCCCAGCATTTT
cdr3_aa: CASSLSGPRNQPQHF

j_call: TRBJ1-5
clone_size: .
v_call: TRBV28
d_call: .
cdr3_nt: TGTGCCAGCGGGCCTCGCGGGGCTGGGAGCAATCAGCCCCAGCATTTT
cdr3_aa: CASGPRGAGSNQPQHF

j_call: TRBJ1-1
clone_size: .
v_call: TRBV5-8
d_call: TRBD1
cdr3_nt: TGTGCCAGCAGTCCCGGGACAGGGATGAACACTGAAGCTTTCTTT
cdr3_aa: CASSPGTGMNTEAFF

j_call: TRBJ2-5
clone_size: .
v_call: TRBV7-2
d_call: .
cdr3_nt: TGTGCCAGCAGCTTTGGGCGGGCCAGGGCCCAGTACTTC
cdr3_aa: CASSFGRARAQYF

j_call: TRBJ2-1
clone_size: once
v_call: TRBV19
d_call: TRBD1
cdr3_nt: TGTGCCAGTGGGGGAGTCGGGACAGTTGCCTACAATGAGCAGTTCTTC
cdr3_aa: CASGGVGTVAYNEQFF

j_call: TRBJ1-1
clone_size: .
v_call: TRBV5-1
d_call: TRBD1
cdr3_nt: TGCGCCAGCAGCTTGGGGGGACAGTTGAACACTGAAGCTTTCTTT
cdr3_aa: CASSLGGQLNTEAFF

j_call: TRBJ2-5
clone_size: .
v_call: TRBV27
d_call: TRBD1
cdr3_nt: TGTGCCAGCAGTAGCCGGGACAGACAAGAGACCCAGTACTTC
cdr3_aa: CASSSRDRQETQYF